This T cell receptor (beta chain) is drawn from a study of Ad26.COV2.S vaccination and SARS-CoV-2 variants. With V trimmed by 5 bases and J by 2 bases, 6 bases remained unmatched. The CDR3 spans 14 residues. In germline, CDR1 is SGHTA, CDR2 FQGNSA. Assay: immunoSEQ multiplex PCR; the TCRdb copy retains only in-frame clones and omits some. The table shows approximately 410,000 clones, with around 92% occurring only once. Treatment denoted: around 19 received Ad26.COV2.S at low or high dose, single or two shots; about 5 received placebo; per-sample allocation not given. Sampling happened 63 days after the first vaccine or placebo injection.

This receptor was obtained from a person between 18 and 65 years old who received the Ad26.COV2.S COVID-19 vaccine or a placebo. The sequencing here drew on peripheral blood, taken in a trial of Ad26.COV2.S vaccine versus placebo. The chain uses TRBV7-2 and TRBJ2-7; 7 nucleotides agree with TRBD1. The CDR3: CASSPAGGTYEQYF. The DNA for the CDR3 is TGTGCCAGCAGCCCGGCAGGGGGAACCTACGAGCAGTACTTC.